These 7 T cell receptor beta chains originate from one sample sequenced in a study of shared clonotypes between healthy human individuals. Terminally differentiated effector memory CD45RA+ cells were left out of the naive CD8 fraction, which was CD45RO-negative and positively selected for CCR7. Data came from immunoSEQ multiplex PCR; TCRdb stores just in-frame clones and leaves some out. The repertoire holds about 2 million clones, with about 95% as singletons. Source material: naive CD8+ T cells sorted from blood. The source of these receptors is a man in his late teens or twenties in good health.

This clone was recorded once. Other DNA sequences in this specimen translate into the identical CDR3. V is TRBV9 and J is TRBJ2-7; TRBD1 aligns across 7 bases. V dropped 0 bases and J dropped 2; count of bases not matched to a gene: 5. The CDR3 covers 15 residues. Germline lookup yields CDR1 SGDLS and CDR2 YYNGEE. This chain's CDR3 is CASSVGGGLTYEQYF. CDR3 nucleotides: TGTGCCAGCAGCGTAGGAGGGGGCTTAACCTACGAGCAGTACTTC.

This chain joins TRBV30 and TRBJ1-4, with D possibly being TRBD1 (6 bases). V shed 5 bases and J shed 6 bases, with 10 bases lying between them. Germline V gene lookup returns CDR1 GTSNPN and CDR2 SVGIG (reference sequence). The CDR3 spans 12 residues. CDR3 sequence: CAWQGKDEKLFF. The CDR3 region has the DNA TGTGCCTGGCAGGGGAAGGATGAAAAACTGTTTTTT. The full variable domain, its missing parts supplied by reference TRBV30 and TRBJ1-4, is SQTIHQWPATLVQPVGSPLSLECTVEGTSNPNLYWYRQAAGRGLQLLFYSVGIGQISSEVPQNLSASRPQDRQFILSSKKLLLSDSGFYLCAWQGKDEKLFFGSGTQLSVL.

The rearrangement joins TRBV4-3 to TRBJ1-1; the match to TRBD1 covers 9 bases. The CDR3 consists of 15 residues. Losses at the gene ends were 3 bases for V and 4 bases for J; bases not matched to a gene: 6. CDR1 and CDR2 (germline): LGHNA, YSLEER. CDR3 bases: TGCGCCAGCAGCCAGGGACAGGGACGGTTCACTGAAGCTTTCTTT. Amino acids: CASSQGQGRFTEAFF.

The rearrangement links TRBV4-3 to TRBJ1-6, with 8 bases aligning to TRBD1. The ends lost 0 bases at V and 9 bases at J; junction bases unmatched: 7. This CDR3 has 16 amino acids. Germline values: CDR1 LGHNA, CDR2 YSLEER. In DNA form, the CDR3 reads TGCGCCAGCAGCCAAGATCCGGGACAGGTTACTTCACCCCTCCACTTT. Its translation: CASSQDPGQVTSPLHF.

CDR3 loop: CASSPLPPSSGSYEQYF. DNA of the CDR3: TGTGCCAGCAGCCCCCTTCCCCCCTCTAGCGGGAGCTACGAGCAGTACTTC. The chain joins TRBV14 to TRBJ2-7; 10 bases match TRBD2. The CDR3 has 17 amino acids. Germline V gene lookup returns CDR1 SGHDN and CDR2 FVKESK. Trimming removed 4 bases from V and 3 bases from J; junction bases left unmatched: 12.

The chain joins TRBV30 to TRBJ2-3, with 14 bases matching TRBD2. Germline V gives CDR1 GTSNPN, CDR2 SVGIG (reference sequence). This CDR3 is 15 amino acids long. The V segment lost 5 bases and the J segment 4 bases; nucleotides outside the gene matches: 5. CDR3 nucleotides: TGTGCCTGGGACCCGGGACTAGCGGGAGCAGATACGCAGTATTTT. Translated, it gives CAWDPGLAGADTQYF.

The chain couples TRBV14 to TRBJ2-2; D is undetermined. V was trimmed by 0 bases and J by 6 bases, leaving 5 bases between them. The CDR3 loop spans 13 amino acids. CDR1 SGHDN and CDR2 FVKESK come from the germline V gene. The CDR3 protein is CASSQDLPGELFF. The DNA for the CDR3 is TGTGCCAGCAGCCAAGACCTTCCCGGGGAGCTGTTTTTT.